Each of the 5 T cell receptor beta chains below was sequenced from the same sample in a study of beta chain features in type 1 diabetes. Investigators reverse transcribed all isolated RNA, so they sequenced expressed TCRB transcripts. Here immunoSEQ multiplex PCR was the method, and the copy in TCRdb shows in-frame clones only, minus some. This sample has some 350,000 clones, with 8.5% to 10% found just once. No antigen is known for these receptors. Points from the study as a whole: Patients with Type 1 diabetes showed moderately but significantly shorter TCRB CDR3s in all four CD4+ subsets.

Material for sequencing was central memory CD4+ T cells from blood. The receptor set was obtained from a young man with type 1 diabetes.

A few counts support this clone. This chain connects TRBV6-1 to TRBJ2-5, with D perhaps given as TRBD1 or TRBD2 (6 bases each). V gave up 2 bases and J gave up 5 bases, with 21 bases separating them. The germline gives CDR1 MNHNS, CDR2 SASEGT. The CDR3 is made up of 17 amino acids. DNA of the CDR3: TGTGCCAGCAGTGAAATGGGGGGCGCTTCGATTTTGGAGACCCAGTACTTC. It encodes CASSEMGGASILETQYF.

The chain joins TRBV7-3 to TRBJ2-2, with D unclear. The CDR3 length is 15 residues. V lost 5 bases to trimming and J lost 4 bases, with 14 bases between them. Germline V gene sequence: CDR1 SGHTA, CDR2 FQGTGA. CDR3 DNA sequence: TGTGCCAGCAGCCAAAGTGCGATCGGCACCGGGGAGCTGTTTTTT. It translates to CASSQSAIGTGELFF.

This clone was recorded a few times. The J gene is TRBJ2-1, the V gene TRBV19; TRBD2 matches 15 bases. The CDR3 is 18 residues long. CDR1 is LNHDA, CDR2 SQIVND, per germline (reference sequence). The V and J ends lost 5 bases and 0 bases, in that order; junction bases with no gene match: 5. As DNA, the CDR3 is TGTGCCAGTAGTCCTGGACTAGCGGGAGGGAGCTCCTACAATGAGCAGTTCTTC. Translating it yields CASSPGLAGGSSYNEQFF.

This clone was recorded many times. Other DNA sequences in the same sample also yield this CDR3. V gene TRBV14 combines with J gene TRBJ1-1, with unresolved D. The CDR3 loop spans 14 amino acids. From germline, CDR1 is SGHDN and CDR2 FVKESK. Trimming cost V 1 base and J 1 base, with 7 bases left between them. This CDR3 is CASSQVAGNTEAFF. In DNA, the CDR3 is TGTGCCAGCAGCCAAGTTGCGGGGAACACTGAAGCTTTCTTT. Using reference TRBV14 and TRBJ1-1 for the parts outside the CDR3, the full variable domain is EAGVTQFPSHSVIEKGQTVTLRCDPISGHDNLYWYRRVMGKEIKFLLHFVKESKQDESGMPNNRFLAERTGGTYSTLKVQPAELEDSGVYFCASSQVAGNTEAFFGQGTRLTVV.

This clone was picked up many times. The rearrangement uses TRBV28 and TRBJ2-2, with D maybe TRBD2 (5 bases). Per the germline V gene, CDR1 is MDHEN and CDR2 is SYDVKM. V shed 6 bases and J shed 5 bases, with 7 bases lying between them. The CDR3 is 12 amino acids. The CDR3 is CASSPGTGELFF. The CDR3 coding sequence is TGTGCCAGCAGCCCGGGGACCGGGGAGCTGTTTTTT.